These 6 T cell receptor beta chains share one sample of origin, sequenced in a study of CD8 T cells in Susac syndrome. The RNA input was roughly 0.5 to 1 ug, and it was reverse transcribed with random hexamers. TCRdb re-called the immunoSEQ multiplex PCR reads with MiXCR, one entry per CDR3 protein. Among roughly 150,000 distinct CDR3 sequences listed, approximately 94% were seen once. The specimen was CD8+ T cells from PBMCs. Receptors were obtained from a human donor with multiple sclerosis.

V gene TRBV29-1 combines with J gene TRBJ2-7; 7 nucleotides agree with TRBD1. Germline V lookup: CDR1 SQVTM, CDR2 ANQGSEA. Losses at the gene ends were 6 bases for V and 0 bases for J; bases not matched to a gene: 8. The CDR3 runs 14 residues. Here the CDR3 reads CSVAGGFSSYEQYF. CDR3 sequence (DNA): TGCAGCGTGGCAGGGGGATTTAGCTCCTACGAGCAGTACTTC.

The J gene is TRBJ2-5, the V gene TRBV7-9; possible D gene TRBD1, 5 bases. The V end lost 2 bases, the J end lost 5 bases, and 9 bases lay between the germline ends. The CDR3 sequence is 13 residues long. Germline V gives CDR1 SEHNR, CDR2 FQNEAQ (reference sequence). This chain's CDR3 is CASSLPGWETQYF. In DNA form, the CDR3 reads TGTGCCAGCAGCTTACCAGGGTGGGAGACCCAGTACTTC.

The CDR3: CASSVAPDTDTQYF. The CDR3 DNA follows: TGTGCCAGCAGCGTAGCTCCAGACACAGATACGCAGTATTTT. The rearrangement joins TRBV9 to TRBJ2-3; D gene uncertain. Germline assignment: CDR1 SGDLS and CDR2 YYNGEE. Deletions cut 0 bases from V and 2 bases from J, with 7 bases between. The CDR3 totals 14 residues. Full variable domain (remainder filled in from reference TRBV9 and TRBJ2-3): DSGVTQTPKHLITATGQRVTLRCSPRSGDLSVYWYQQSLDQGLQFLIQYYNGEERAKGNILERFSAQQFPDLHSELNLSSLELGDSALYFCASSVAPDTDTQYFGPGTRLTVL.

The chain links TRBV9 to TRBJ1-1; no reliable D call. The CDR3 runs 13 residues. From germline, CDR1 is SGDLS and CDR2 YYNGEE. V gave up 3 bases and J gave up 1 base, with 7 bases separating them. The CDR3, as DNA: TGTGCCAGCAGCGCCGGTCAGAACACTGAAGCTTTCTTT. It encodes CASSAGQNTEAFF.

J is TRBJ1-1 and V is TRBV7-9, with D possibly being TRBD1 (5 bases). Trimming stripped 5 bases from V and 4 bases from J, with 23 bases between. The CDR3 totals 17 residues. Germline values: CDR1 SEHNR, CDR2 FQNEAQ (reference sequence). CDR3 region: CASSRSDSLGGGTEAFF. As DNA, the CDR3 is TGTGCCAGCAGCCGCTCCGACAGCTTGGGTGGGGGCACTGAAGCTTTCTTT. Supplemented by reference TRBV7-9 and TRBJ1-1, the full variable domain reads DTGVSQNPRHKITKRGQNVTFRCDPISEHNRLYWYRQTLGQGPEFLTYFQNEAQLEKSRLLSDRFSAERPKGSFSTLEIQRTEQGDSAMYLCASSRSDSLGGGTEAFFGQGTRLTVV.

The CDR3 is CASSLRVGEGLPGQETQYF. CDR3 in DNA: TGTGCCAGCAGCTTACGTGTGGGGGAGGGTCTACCAGGACAAGAGACCCAGTACTTC. The genes are TRBV5-6 and TRBJ2-5; TRBD2 agrees at 7 bases. V lost 2 bases and J lost 2; bases outside the gene matches: 18. CDR1 SGHDT and CDR2 YYEEEE come from the germline V gene. This CDR3 region has 19 residues. The full variable domain, its missing parts supplied by reference TRBV5-6 and TRBJ2-5, is DAGVTQSPTHLIKTRGQQVTLRCSPKSGHDTVSWYQQALGQGPQFIFQYYEEEERQRGNFPDRFSGHQFPNYSSELNVNALLLGDSALYLCASSLRVGEGLPGQETQYFGPGTRLLVL.